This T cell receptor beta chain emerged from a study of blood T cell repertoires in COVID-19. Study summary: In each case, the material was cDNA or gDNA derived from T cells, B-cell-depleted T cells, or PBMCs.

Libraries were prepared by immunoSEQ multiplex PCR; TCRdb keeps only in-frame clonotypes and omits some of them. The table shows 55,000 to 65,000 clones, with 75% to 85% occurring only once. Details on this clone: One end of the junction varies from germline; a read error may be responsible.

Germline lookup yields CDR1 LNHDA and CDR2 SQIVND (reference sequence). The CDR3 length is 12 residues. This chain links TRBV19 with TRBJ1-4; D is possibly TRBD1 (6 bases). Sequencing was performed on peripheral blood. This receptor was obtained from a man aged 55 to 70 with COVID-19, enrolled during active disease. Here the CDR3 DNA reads TGTGCCAGTAGTACCCCGACAGGTGCTAAGATTTTT. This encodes CASSTPTGAKIF.